These 25 T cell receptor beta chains were all obtained from the same sample, sequenced in a study of identifying expanded T cells in peripheral blood. Some clones are missing from TCRdb's copy, which holds only in-frame ones; the method was immunoSEQ multiplex PCR. The sample has around 90,000 clones, around 88% seen once. Sequencing was performed on blood. These receptors all stem from a person between 18 and 69 years old in good health.

The gene calls are TRBV30 and TRBJ2-7; weak D call: TRBD1 (5 bases). The CDR3 sequence is 14 residues long. In germline, CDR1 is GTSNPN, CDR2 SVGIG (reference sequence). The V and J ends lost 4 bases and 2 bases respectively, with 15 bases between them. CDR3 protein: CAWTRQGATYEQYF. For the CDR3, the DNA is TGTGCCTGGACCAGGCAGGGCGCCACCTACGAGCAGTACTTC.

The rearrangement uses TRBV5-1 and TRBJ2-2; either TRBD1 or TRBD2 may fit D (5 bases each). The CDR3 contains 14 residues. Per the germline V gene, CDR1 is SGHRS and CDR2 is YFSETQ. With 5 bases removed from V and 7 bases from J, the gap between germline ends came to 15 bases. The CDR3 bases are TGCGCCAGCAGATGGGACGAAGGACGCGGGGAGCTGTTTTTT. This codes for CASRWDEGRGELFF.

The chain links TRBV29-1 to TRBJ2-2, with D hard to call. Germline CDR1 and CDR2: SQVTM and ANQGSEA. The CDR3 length is 13 residues. V lost 0 bases, J lost 6 bases, and 8 bases lay in between. The CDR3 loop is CSVEEKTAGELFF. As DNA, the CDR3 is TGCAGCGTTGAAGAAAAGACGGCCGGGGAGCTGTTTTTT.

The chain carries TRBV6-6 and TRBJ1-1; the D is unclear. The germline V and J ends were trimmed by 2 bases and 5 bases, with 9 bases remaining between them. Germline CDR1 MNHNY, CDR2 SVGAGI (reference sequence). The CDR3 contains 13 residues. CDR3 region: CASSYDGLTEAFF. The CDR3 region has the DNA TGTGCCAGCAGTTACGATGGGTTGACTGAAGCTTTCTTT.

J is TRBJ2-1 and V is TRBV9; 7 bases agree with TRBD2. The junction had 2 bases not matched to a gene; V was cut back by 0 bases and J by 2 bases. CDR3 length equals 15 residues. The V gene's germline CDR1 is SGDLS and CDR2 YYNGEE. CDR3 nucleotide sequence: TGTGCCAGCAGCGTAGGCGGGACTACCTACAATGAGCAGTTCTTC. Translated: CASSVGGTTYNEQFF. Full variable domain (outside the CDR3, taken from reference TRBV9 and TRBJ2-1): DSGVTQTPKHLITATGQRVTLRCSPRSGDLSVYWYQQSLDQGLQFLIQYYNGEERAKGNILERFSAQQFPDLHSELNLSSLELGDSALYFCASSVGGTTYNEQFFGPGTRLTVL.

The chain combines TRBV19 with TRBJ1-2; no clear D. The CDR3 extends over 14 amino acids. CDR1 is LNHDA and CDR2 is SQIVND in the germline V gene (reference sequence). The V end was cut by 8 bases, the J end by 8 bases, with 21 bases between. This chain's CDR3 is CASSTIGSAKGYTF. In nucleotides, the CDR3 is TGTGCCAGTTCTACAATAGGGTCGGCGAAGGGCTACACCTTC.

The CDR3 sequence is CASTGGNYNEQFF. As DNA, the CDR3 is TGTGCCAGTACAGGGGGGAATTACAATGAGCAGTTCTTC. J is TRBJ2-1 and V is TRBV9, with 8 bases identical to TRBD1. Looked up from germline, CDR1 is SGDLS and CDR2 is YYNGEE. CDR3 length equals 13 residues. V was clipped by 8 bases and J by 4 bases; unmatched bases: 5.

The gene calls are TRBV19 and TRBJ2-1; 9 positions agree with TRBD2. V dropped 4 bases and J dropped 0; count of bases not matched to a gene: 13. The CDR3 has 19 amino acids. Germline CDR1 reads LNHDA; CDR2 reads SQIVND (reference sequence). This chain's CDR3 is CASSRTGLAETGSYNEQFF. As DNA, the CDR3 is TGTGCCAGTAGTAGGACGGGACTAGCTGAGACGGGCTCCTACAATGAGCAGTTCTTC.

This clone has a handful of counts. The V and J genes are TRBV6-4 and TRBJ2-3, with 8 positions matching TRBD2. Germline-derived CDR1 and CDR2 are MRHNA and SNTAGT. V shed 1 base and J 0 bases; nucleotides not matched to a gene: 3. The CDR3 sequence is 16 residues long. The CDR3 DNA follows: TGTGCCAGCAGTGACTTTGGCGGGGGGAGCACAGATACGCAGTATTTT. Translating gives CASSDFGGGSTDTQYF.

The table lists this clone with a count of one. The chain links TRBV28 to TRBJ2-1; the match to TRBD1 covers 8 bases. V shed 7 bases and J 0 bases; nucleotides not matched to a gene: 8. CDR1 and CDR2 from the germline V gene are MDHEN and SYDVKM. This CDR3 has 16 residues. The CDR3 DNA reads as TGTGCCAGCAAGTCAGGGGGCGAAAACTCCTACAATGAGCAGTTCTTC. Translating it yields CASKSGGENSYNEQFF.

V is TRBV11-2 and J is TRBJ2-3; D gene unclear. The germline V and J ends were trimmed by 2 bases and 4 bases, with 7 bases remaining between them. The CDR3 totals 13 residues. The germline V gene encodes CDR1 SGHAT and CDR2 FQNNGV. CDR3 sequence: CASSLIRADTQYF. The CDR3 nucleotides are TGTGCCAGCAGCTTAATTCGGGCAGATACGCAGTATTTT.

This sequence joins TRBV6-4 and TRBJ2-3, with 9 bases fitting TRBD2. CDR1 MRHNA and CDR2 SNTAGT come from the germline V gene. The CDR3 is 16 amino acids. J was trimmed by 6 bases and V by 1 base; bases with no gene match: 8. CDR3 in DNA: TGTGCCAGCAGTGACTTTGCGGGAGGGCCAGACGATACGCAGTATTTT. Translating gives CASSDFAGGPDDTQYF.

The rearrangement links TRBV9 to TRBJ2-5; 8 positions match TRBD1. V was pared by 0 bases and J by 7 bases, with 8 bases of the junction left unmatched. The V gene's germline CDR1 is SGDLS and CDR2 YYNGEE. This CDR3 is built from 15 residues. The CDR3 is CASSVASGGAGTQYF. The CDR3 nucleotides read TGTGCCAGCAGCGTAGCTTCAGGGGGCGCAGGGACCCAGTACTTC. The complete variable domain, with remaining parts taken from reference TRBV9 and TRBJ2-5, reads DSGVTQTPKHLITATGQRVTLRCSPRSGDLSVYWYQQSLDQGLQFLIQYYNGEERAKGNILERFSAQQFPDLHSELNLSSLELGDSALYFCASSVASGGAGTQYFGPGTRLLVL.

V gene TRBV4-2 combines with J gene TRBJ2-2; D may be TRBD1 (6 bases). This CDR3 spans 15 amino acids. Between the trimmed V and J ends, which lost 4 bases and 5 bases, there was a span of 14 bases. Germline CDR1 reads LGHNA; CDR2 reads YNFKEQ. Here the CDR3 reads CASSPGDRDTGELFF. CDR3 DNA sequence: TGTGCCAGCAGCCCAGGGGATCGGGATACCGGGGAGCTGTTTTTT.

The rearrangement links TRBV11-2 to TRBJ2-7, with 7 bases aligning to TRBD1. This CDR3 comprises 14 residues. V dropped 5 bases and J dropped 6; count of bases not matched to a gene: 10. CDR1 is SGHAT, CDR2 FQNNGV, per germline. CDR3 loop: CASSGNRGRGEQYF. The CDR3 nucleotides are TGTGCCAGCAGCGGCAACAGGGGAAGGGGCGAGCAGTACTTC.

This sequence joins TRBV6-5 and TRBJ1-3; no firm D call. The V gene's germline CDR1 is MNHEY and CDR2 SVGAGI. The CDR3 loop spans 14 amino acids. The V end was cut by 7 bases, the J end by 4 bases, with 14 bases between. The CDR3 DNA sequence: TGTGCCAGCACCGCTACAGAGGAAGGAAACACCATATATTTT. This codes for CASTATEEGNTIYF.

This rearrangement joins TRBV27 to TRBJ2-5; TRBD2 aligns across 8 bases. Germline CDR1 MNHEY, CDR2 SMNVEV (reference sequence). J was trimmed by 5 bases and V by 2 bases; bases with no gene match: 10. The CDR3 spans 16 residues. The CDR3 sequence is CASSLGAGVIGETQYF. The CDR3 DNA is TGTGCCAGCAGTTTAGGAGCGGGAGTTATCGGGGAGACCCAGTACTTC.

The rearrangement uses TRBV30 and TRBJ2-3, with D unresolved. V lost 2 bases and J lost 1, with 4 bases in between. The germline V gene encodes CDR1 GTSNPN and CDR2 SVGIG (reference sequence). This CDR3 contains 12 residues. The CDR3 DNA is TGTGCCTGGAGTACGGGCACAGATACGCAGTATTTT. Protein product: CAWSTGTDTQYF.

The V and J genes are TRBV30 and TRBJ2-1; 12 bases are a match to TRBD2. The CDR3 has 17 residues. The ends lost 1 base at V and 0 bases at J; junction bases unmatched: 4. The V gene's germline CDR1 is GTSNPN and CDR2 SVGIG (reference sequence). CDR3 loop: CAWSASSGRASYNEQFF. The CDR3 DNA reads TGTGCCTGGAGTGCCTCTAGCGGGAGGGCCTCCTACAATGAGCAGTTCTTC.

The J gene is TRBJ2-1, the V gene TRBV5-1, with 9 positions matching TRBD2. Germline V gene sequence: CDR1 SGHRS, CDR2 YFSETQ. V was clipped by 4 bases and J by 5 bases; unmatched bases: 13. The CDR3 has 17 residues. Here the CDR3 reads CASSLKRASGANNEQFF. In DNA form, the CDR3 reads TGCGCCAGCAGCCTAAAGCGGGCTAGCGGGGCCAACAATGAGCAGTTCTTC. The full variable domain, in which reference TRBV5-1 and TRBJ2-1 provide the parts outside the CDR3, is KAGVTQTPRYLIKTRGQQVTLSCSPISGHRSVSWYQQTPGQGLQFLFEYFSETQRNKGNFPGRFSGRQFSNSRSEMNVSTLELGDSALYLCASSLKRASGANNEQFFGPGTRLTVL.

V gene TRBV18 combines with J gene TRBJ2-7; 7 nucleotides line up with TRBD2. Germline CDR1 reads KGHSH; CDR2 reads LQKENI. The CDR3 totals 14 residues. Trimming cost V 0 bases and J 4 bases; bases outside gene matches: 3. This chain's CDR3 is CASSPPMREYEQYF. CDR3 DNA sequence: TGTGCCAGCTCACCACCGATGCGGGAGTACGAGCAGTACTTC.

This clone was seen just once. The chain uses TRBV28 and TRBJ2-2; TRBD2 agrees at 7 bases. V lost 9 bases to trimming and J lost 4 bases; unmatched junction nucleotides: 5. Germline CDR1 reads MDHEN; CDR2 reads SYDVKM. The CDR3 length is 13 residues. Here the CDR3 DNA reads TGTGCCAGTGGGGGAGGGCTCACCGGGGAGCTGTTTTTT. It specifies CASGGGLTGELFF.

This clone was counted between two and nine times. The rearrangement links TRBV7-8 to TRBJ2-7, with 10 positions matching TRBD1. This CDR3 region has 16 residues. The V gene end was trimmed by 3 bases and the J gene end by 3 bases; junction bases not matched to a gene: 8. Germline CDR1 SGHVS, CDR2 FQNEAQ. The DNA for the CDR3 is TGTGCCAGCAGCTTGGACCGGACAGGGGGGAACTACGAGCAGTACTTC. Its protein is CASSLDRTGGNYEQYF. Complete variable domain (other parts from reference TRBV7-8 and TRBJ2-7): GAGVSQSPRYKVAKRGQDVALRCDPISGHVSLFWYQQALGQGPEFLTYFQNEAQLDKSGLPSDRFFAERPEGSVSTLKIQRTQQEDSAVYLCASSLDRTGGNYEQYFGPGTRLTVT.

The rearrangement joins TRBV7-2 to TRBJ1-3; 7 nucleotides align to TRBD1. V was pared by 0 bases and J by 11 bases, with 7 bases of the junction left unmatched. The germline gives CDR1 SGHTA, CDR2 FQGNSA. The CDR3 runs 14 residues. CDR3 sequence: CASSLAVEGAAIYF. CDR3 sequence (DNA): TGTGCCAGCAGCTTAGCTGTAGAGGGGGCAGCCATATATTTT.

The rearrangement joins TRBV28 to TRBJ2-3; 8 bases line up with TRBD1. Germline V gives CDR1 MDHEN, CDR2 SYDVKM. V lost 5 bases and J lost 1; bases outside the gene matches: 2. The CDR3 sequence is 14 residues long. In nucleotides, the CDR3 is TGTGCCAGCAGTAAGACAGGGGGCACAGATACGCAGTATTTT. This translates into CASSKTGGTDTQYF.